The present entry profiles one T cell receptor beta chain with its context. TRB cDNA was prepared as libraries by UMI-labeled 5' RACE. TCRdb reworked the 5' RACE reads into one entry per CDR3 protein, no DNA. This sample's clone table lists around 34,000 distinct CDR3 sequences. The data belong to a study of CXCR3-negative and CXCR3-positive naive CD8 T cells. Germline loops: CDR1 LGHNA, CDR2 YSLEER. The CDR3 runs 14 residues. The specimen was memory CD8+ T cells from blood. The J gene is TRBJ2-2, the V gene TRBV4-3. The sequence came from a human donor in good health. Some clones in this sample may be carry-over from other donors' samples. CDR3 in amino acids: CASSQELNTGELFF.